Presented here are 4 T cell receptor beta chains from one specimen sequenced in a study of T-cell memory formation after mild COVID-19. TCRdb re-called the 5' RACE reads through MiXCR, storing one row per CDR3 protein. The sample includes some 340,000 distinct CDR3 sequences, 13% of them seen just once. Sequencing was done on a sample of PBMCs or a T cell subset sorted from them (not recorded which). Every receptor here comes from a young man who had mild COVID-19 (a few samples of this study predate the infection). Cell type and time point are not known.

This clonotype was found a few times. The chain joins TRBV3-1 to TRBJ2-7, with 9 bases matching TRBD1. The V gene's germline CDR1 is LGHDT and CDR2 YNNKEL (reference sequence). This CDR3 has 13 amino acids. V was clipped by 6 bases and J by 5 bases; unmatched bases: 5. This CDR3 reads CASSLQGAHEQYF. CDR3 DNA: TGTGCCAGCAGTCTACAGGGGGCCCACGAGCAGTACTTC.

This clonotype was counted a few times. The gene calls are TRBV3-1 and TRBJ2-3, with D possibly being TRBD1 (6 bases). V was clipped by 1 base and J by 8 bases, with 7 bases between them. CDR3 length: 12 residues. Germline V gene data show CDR1 as LGHDT and CDR2 as YNNKEL (reference sequence). The CDR3 DNA is TGTGCCAGCAGCCAAGTACAGGGTACGCAGTATTTT. This translates into CASSQVQGTQYF.

The chain is built from TRBV12-3 or TRBV12-4 and TRBJ2-3; perhaps TRBD1 as D (6 bases). This CDR3 contains 15 residues. Trimming took 5 bases from V and 3 from J, leaving 15 bases between them. CDR3 sequence reads: CASSLGAGVTDTQYF. For the CDR3, the DNA is TGTGCCAGCAGTCTCGGGGCAGGGGTTACAGATACGCAGTATTTT.

V is TRBV27 and J is TRBJ1-1, with D unclear. Germline values: CDR1 MNHEY, CDR2 SMNVEV (reference sequence). The CDR3 has 13 amino acids. V was shortened by 8 bases and J by 0 bases, with 10 bases between the two germline ends. The CDR3 loop is CASGHNMNTEAFF. Here the CDR3 DNA reads TGTGCCAGCGGGCACAACATGAACACTGAAGCTTTCTTT.